This TCR beta chain derives from a study of T cell responses to AZD1222 COVID-19 vaccine. Study-wide findings and caveats: Compared with day 0, the breadth and depth of the Spike-specific TCR repertoire rose significantly after two doses of AZD1222. The donor cohort was predominantly white British with a female majority, and clonal diversity may have been underestimated.

The V segment lost 2 bases and the J segment 3 bases; nucleotides outside the gene matches: 7. The V gene's germline CDR1 is SGHDT and CDR2 YYEEEE. The CDR3 consists of 16 residues. TCRdb's copy holds only in-frame clones and misses some; the assay was immunoSEQ multiplex PCR. The data hold some 110,000 clones, with around 83% observed a single time. Worth noting for this clone: Antigen unknown.

The chain is built from TRBV5-6 and TRBJ2-1, with TRBD2 matching 8 bases. This specimen consisted of peripheral blood, obtained 28 days after the second AZD1222 dose. The sequence came from an adult who received the AZD1222 COVID-19 vaccine. The CDR3 region has the DNA TGTGCCAGCAGCTTTGGGTCTAGCGGGTTCTACAATGAGCAGTTCTTC. Encoded protein: CASSFGSSGFYNEQFF.